This TCR beta chain was sequenced during a study of T cell changes during pregnancy in multiple sclerosis. V shed 6 bases and J 7 bases; nucleotides not matched to a gene: 12. The length of the CDR3 is 15 residues. Germline CDR1 SQVTM, CDR2 ANQGSEA. Some clones are missing from TCRdb's copy, which holds only in-frame ones; the method was immunoSEQ multiplex PCR. The repertoire has around 100,000 clones, 80% to 95% of them found once; the top ten carry 1.5%. Sample: peripheral blood, taken in the third trimester of pregnancy. The V gene is TRBV29-1, the J gene TRBJ2-1; 10 bases line up with TRBD1. The TCR comes from a female donor with multiple sclerosis, enrolled in a pregnancy study. DNA for the CDR3: TGCAGCGTCCGTGAAGGGACAGGGGAGCGGAATGAGCAGTTCTTC. Its protein product is CSVREGTGERNEQFF.